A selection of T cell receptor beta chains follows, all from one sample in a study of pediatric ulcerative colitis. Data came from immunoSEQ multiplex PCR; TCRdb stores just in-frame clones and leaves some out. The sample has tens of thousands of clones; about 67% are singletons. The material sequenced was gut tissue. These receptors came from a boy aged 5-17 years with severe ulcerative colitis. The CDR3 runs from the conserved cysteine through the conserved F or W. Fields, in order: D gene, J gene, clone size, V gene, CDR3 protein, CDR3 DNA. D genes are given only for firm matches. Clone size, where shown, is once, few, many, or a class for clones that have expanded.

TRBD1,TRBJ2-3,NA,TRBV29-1,CSVEGSRQGVGTDTQYF,TGCAGCGTTGAAGGCTCCAGACAGGGTGTCGGCACAGATACGCAGTATTTT
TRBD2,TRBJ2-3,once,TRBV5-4,CASNLAGDMQYF,TGTGCCAGCAACCTAGCGGGAGATATGCAGTATTTT
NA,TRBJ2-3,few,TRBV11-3,CASSFSGSTDTQYF,TGTGCCAGCAGTTTTAGCGGCAGCACAGATACGCAGTATTTT
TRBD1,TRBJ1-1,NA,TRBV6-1,CASSPWTGMNTEAFF,TGTGCCAGCAGTCCATGGACAGGGATGAACACTGAAGCTTTCTTT
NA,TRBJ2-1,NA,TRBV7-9,CASSLEGSSYNEQFF,TGTGCCAGCAGCTTAGAGGGGAGCTCCTACAATGAGCAGTTCTTC
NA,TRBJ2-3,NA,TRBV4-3,CASSQEVGSLKGTDTQYF,TGCGCCAGCAGCCAAGAAGTCGGCTCTTTAAAGGGGACAGATACGCAGTATTTT
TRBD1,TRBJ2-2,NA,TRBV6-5,CASSMDRGTGELFF,TGTGCCAGCAGTATGGACAGGGGCACCGGGGAGCTGTTTTTT
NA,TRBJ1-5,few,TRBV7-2,CASSLALGSNQPQHF,TGTGCCAGCAGCTTAGCGCTAGGCAGTAATCAGCCCCAGCATTTT
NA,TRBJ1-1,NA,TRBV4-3,CASSHTSPVTGHNTEAFF,TGCGCCAGCAGTCACACCAGTCCTGTTACAGGGCATAACACTGAAGCTTTCTTT
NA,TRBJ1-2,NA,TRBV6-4,CASSDAGPPISRGYTF,TGTGCCAGCAGTGATGCGGGACCACCTATTAGTCGTGGCTACACCTTC
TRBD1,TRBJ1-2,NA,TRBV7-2,CASSFGKDREYGYTF,TGTGCCAGCAGCTTCGGAAAGGACAGGGAGTATGGCTACACCTTC
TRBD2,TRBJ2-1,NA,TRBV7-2,CASSFEGTTSGRSNEQFF,TGTGCCAGCAGCTTTGAAGGCACGACTAGCGGGAGGTCTAATGAGCAGTTCTTC
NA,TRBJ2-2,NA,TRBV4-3,CASRRDTGELFF,TGCGCCAGCCGACGAGACACCGGGGAGCTGTTTTTT
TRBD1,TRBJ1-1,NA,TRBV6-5,CASSKWDSEAFF,TGTGCCAGCAGCAAATGGGACAGTGAAGCTTTCTTT
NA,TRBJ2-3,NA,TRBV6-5,CASSYSQQGTDTQYF,TGTGCCAGCAGTTACTCCCAGCAGGGCACAGATACGCAGTATTTT
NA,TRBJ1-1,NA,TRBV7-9,CASSLGGQNTEAFF,TGTGCCAGCAGCTTAGGGGGACAGAACACTGAAGCTTTCTTT
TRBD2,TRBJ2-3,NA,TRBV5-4,CASSFIGGRSDTQYF,TGTGCCAGCAGCTTTATTGGCGGGAGGTCAGATACGCAGTATTTT
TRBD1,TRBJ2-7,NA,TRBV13,CASSPRGLYYEQYF,TGTGCCAGCAGTCCTAGGGGGCTTTACTACGAGCAGTACTTC
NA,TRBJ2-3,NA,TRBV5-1,CASSFYGRGITDTQYF,TGCGCCAGCAGCTTCTATGGACGCGGAATCACAGATACGCAGTATTTT
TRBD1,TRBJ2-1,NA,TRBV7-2,CASSLGQGAQGEQFF,TGTGCCAGCAGCTTAGGGCAGGGGGCGCAGGGTGAGCAGTTCTTC
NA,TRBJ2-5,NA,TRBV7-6,CASSLVDSGRETQYF,TGTGCCAGCAGCTTAGTTGATAGCGGTAGGGAGACCCAGTACTTC
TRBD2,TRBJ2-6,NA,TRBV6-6,CASSSGSDGANVLTF,TGTGCCAGCAGTAGCGGGAGCGATGGGGCCAACGTCCTGACTTTC
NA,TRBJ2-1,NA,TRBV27,CASSLGPRNEQFF,TGTGCCAGCAGTTTAGGACCGAGAAATGAGCAGTTCTTC
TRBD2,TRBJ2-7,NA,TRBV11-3,CASSPRLAGYTYEQYF,TGTGCCAGCAGCCCAAGACTAGCGGGATACACCTACGAGCAGTACTTC
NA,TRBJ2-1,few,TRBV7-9,CASSLDAEQFF,TGTGCCAGCAGCTTAGACGCTGAGCAGTTCTTC
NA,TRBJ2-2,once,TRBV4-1,CASSQGMSGELFF,TGCGCCAGCAGCCAGGGGATGTCCGGGGAGCTGTTTTTT
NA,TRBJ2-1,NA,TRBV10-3,CAISLTGERNEQFF,TGTGCCATCAGTCTAACGGGAGAGAGGAATGAGCAGTTCTTC
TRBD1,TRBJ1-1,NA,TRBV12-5,CASGLTDRGLAFF,TGTGCTAGTGGTTTAACAGACAGGGGCCTGGCTTTCTTT
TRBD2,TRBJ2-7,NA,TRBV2,CASRGTSAVYEQYF,TGTGCCAGCAGGGGGACTAGCGCTGTCTACGAGCAGTACTTC
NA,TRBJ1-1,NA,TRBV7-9,CASSLVGATKSPEAFF,TGTGCCAGCAGCTTAGTGGGCGCAACTAAGTCTCCTGAAGCTTTCTTT
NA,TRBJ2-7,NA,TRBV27,CASRPDLTSQNHEQYF,TGTGCCAGCAGACCCGACCTAACATCTCAGAACCACGAGCAGTACTTC
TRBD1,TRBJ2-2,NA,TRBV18,CASSPRTGANTGELFF,TGTGCCAGCTCACCCCGGACAGGGGCGAACACCGGGGAGCTGTTTTTT
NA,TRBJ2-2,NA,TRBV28,CASSSLQGTGELFF,TGTGCCAGCAGTTCTCTCCAAGGAACCGGGGAGCTGTTTTTT
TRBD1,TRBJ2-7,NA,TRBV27,CASRSGGPYEQYF,TGTGCCAGCCGCTCAGGGGGCCCCTACGAGCAGTACTTC
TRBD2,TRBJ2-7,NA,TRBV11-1,CASSSGTSGRNEQYF,TGTGCCAGCAGCTCTGGGACTAGCGGGAGGAACGAGCAGTACTTC
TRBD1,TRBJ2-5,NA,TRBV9,CASSQGVLETQYF,TGTGCCAGCAGCCAGGGGGTATTAGAGACCCAGTACTTC
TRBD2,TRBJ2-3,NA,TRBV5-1,CASSLEVAGADTQYF,TGCGCCAGCAGCTTGGAGGTAGCGGGAGCAGATACGCAGTATTTT
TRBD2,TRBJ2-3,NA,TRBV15,CATSHGRSADTQYF,TGTGCCACCAGCCACGGGAGGTCCGCAGATACGCAGTATTTT
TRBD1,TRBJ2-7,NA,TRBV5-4,CASSSPGQGTYEQYF,TGTGCCAGCAGTTCCCCGGGACAGGGAACCTACGAGCAGTACTTC
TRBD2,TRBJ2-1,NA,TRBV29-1,CSVGGGYNEQFF,TGCAGCGTTGGGGGAGGGTACAATGAGCAGTTCTTC
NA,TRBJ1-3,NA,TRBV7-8,CASSAVIQGSGNTIYF,TGTGCCAGCAGCGCCGTCATTCAGGGATCTGGAAACACCATATATTTT
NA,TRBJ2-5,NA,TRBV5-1,CASSLAGGPGQETQYF,TGCGCCAGCAGCCTCGCCGGCGGTCCCGGACAAGAGACCCAGTACTTC
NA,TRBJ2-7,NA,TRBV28,CASRRTGRYEQYF,TGTGCCAGCCGGCGGACGGGACGCTACGAGCAGTACTTC
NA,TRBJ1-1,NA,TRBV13,CASSPTGGTEAFF,TGTGCCAGCAGCCCGACAGGTGGCACTGAAGCTTTCTTT
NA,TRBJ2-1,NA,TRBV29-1,CSACDPYNEQFF,TGCAGCGCATGCGATCCCTACAATGAGCAGTTCTTC
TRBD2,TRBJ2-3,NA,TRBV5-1,CASSRGGSGSDTQYF,TGCGCCAGCAGTAGGGGCGGTAGCGGGAGTGATACGCAGTATTTT
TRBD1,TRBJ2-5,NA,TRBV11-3,CASSLTGVETQYF,TGTGCCAGCAGCTTGACAGGGGTTGAGACCCAGTACTTC
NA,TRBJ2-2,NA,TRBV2,CAKQGITGELFF,TGTGCCAAACAGGGAATCACCGGGGAGCTGTTTTTT
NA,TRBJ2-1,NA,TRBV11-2,CASSLEAVGYNEQFF,TGTGCCAGCAGCTTAGAGGCGGTTGGCTACAATGAGCAGTTCTTC
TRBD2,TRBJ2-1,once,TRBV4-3,CASSQDWTSSNEQFF,TGCGCCAGCAGCCAAGATTGGACTAGCAGCAATGAGCAGTTCTTC
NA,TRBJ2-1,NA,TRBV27,CASRPPPYNEQFF,TGTGCCAGCAGACCACCTCCCTACAATGAGCAGTTCTTC
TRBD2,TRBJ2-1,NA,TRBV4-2,CASSRDLAGHYNEQFF,TGTGCCAGCAGCCGAGATCTAGCGGGGCACTACAATGAGCAGTTCTTC
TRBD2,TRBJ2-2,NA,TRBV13,CASSLGGLGTGELFF,TGTGCCAGCAGCCTAGGTGGACTAGGGACCGGGGAGCTGTTTTTT
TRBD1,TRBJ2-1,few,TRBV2,CASVRDSSINEQFF,TGTGCCAGCGTCCGGGACAGCTCCATCAATGAGCAGTTCTTC